This passage covers 10 T cell receptor beta chains from one sample sequenced in a study of long-term antiretroviral therapy in people with HIV. They ran version v3.0 of the immunoSEQ assay at survey level. Libraries were prepared by immunoSEQ multiplex PCR; TCRdb keeps only in-frame clonotypes and omits some of them. The sample has more than 20,000 clones; roughly 86% are singletons. Sample: unsorted PBMCs, taken 1.9 years after starting antiretroviral therapy. The receptors stem from a woman aged 25 to 45 with HIV.

This CDR3 reads CASSPQGVPGNEQFF. The CDR3 bases are TGTGCCAGCTCTCCTCAGGGTGTACCGGGCAATGAGCAGTTCTTC. The chain recombines TRBV18 with TRBJ2-1; possible D gene TRBD1, 5 bases. Germline CDR1 reads KGHSH; CDR2 reads LQKENI. V gave up 6 bases and J gave up 6 bases, with 18 bases separating them. The CDR3 is 15 residues long.

In its sample, this clone was seen a few times. This rearrangement joins TRBV6-1 to TRBJ2-5, with D perhaps TRBD1 (5 bases). Germline V lookup: CDR1 MNHNS, CDR2 SASEGT. Trimming shortened V by 4 bases and J by 2 bases, and 14 bases separated the two germline ends. The CDR3 totals 15 residues. The CDR3 DNA reads as TGTGCCAGCAGTGCCCGGAGTAGGGGTCAAGAGACCCAGTACTTC. Its translation is CASSARSRGQETQYF.

Here the CDR3 reads CASSLVWGLTQETQYF. The CDR3 DNA follows: TGTGCCAGCAGCTTGGTCTGGGGGCTGACGCAAGAGACCCAGTACTTC. This chain uses TRBV5-5 with TRBJ2-5, with D maybe TRBD1 (6 bases). The V end was cut by 0 bases, the J end by 2 bases, with 14 bases between. CDR3 length: 16 amino acids. Germline-derived CDR1 and CDR2 are SGHKS and YYEKEE (reference sequence).

The chain is built from TRBV9 and TRBJ1-3; TRBD1 might be the D (6 bases). Between the trimmed V and J ends, which lost 1 base and 4 bases, there was a span of 12 bases. The CDR3 covers 15 residues. Germline CDR1 and CDR2: SGDLS and YYNGEE. The CDR3 sequence is CASSVTGQQGNTIYF. The CDR3 DNA is TGTGCCAGCAGCGTAACGGGACAACAAGGAAACACCATATATTTT. Looking up the rest from reference TRBV9 and TRBJ1-3 gives the full variable domain: DSGVTQTPKHLITATGQRVTLRCSPRSGDLSVYWYQQSLDQGLQFLIQYYNGEERAKGNILERFSAQQFPDLHSELNLSSLELGDSALYFCASSVTGQQGNTIYFGEGSWLTVV.

This clone was seen once. CDR3 protein: CASSPTGLAGELFF. DNA of the CDR3: TGCGCCAGCAGCCCGACGGGGTTGGCCGGGGAGCTGTTTTTT. V gene TRBV4-1 combines with J gene TRBJ2-2, with a tentative D call TRBD2 (5 bases). CDR1 is MGHRA, CDR2 YSYEKL, per germline. Trimming took off 4 bases at V and 6 bases at J, with 12 bases between the two ends. This CDR3 is built from 14 residues.

The chain links TRBV9 to TRBJ1-1; D is unclear. Trimming stripped 0 bases from V and 4 bases from J, with 10 bases between. This CDR3 region has 14 residues. Germline CDR1 SGDLS, CDR2 YYNGEE. CDR3 DNA sequence: TGTGCCAGCAGCGTAGAGGGAGAGAGCACTGAAGCTTTCTTT. This sequence encodes CASSVEGESTEAFF.

The chain carries TRBV10-3 and TRBJ1-1; D perhaps matches TRBD1 (6 bases). Trimming pared 10 bases from V and 4 bases from J, leaving 19 bases between. In germline, CDR1 is ENHRY, CDR2 SYGVKD. The CDR3 runs 14 residues. CDR3 sequence (DNA): TGTGCCACCATTAACCCCACAGGGAGCACTGAAGCTTTCTTT. This gives the protein CATINPTGSTEAFF.

The chain is built from TRBV5-1 and TRBJ1-1, with unresolved D. The CDR3 has 14 amino acids. V shed 1 base and J shed 4 bases, with 11 bases lying between them. CDR1 and CDR2 from the germline V gene are SGHRS and YFSETQ. The CDR3 here is CASSLSGPVTEAFF. The CDR3, as DNA: TGCGCCAGCAGCTTGTCCGGGCCGGTCACTGAAGCTTTCTTT.

The chain recombines TRBV6-4 with TRBJ2-4; possible D gene TRBD2, 6 bases. Deletions cut 2 bases from V and 6 bases from J, with 11 bases between. Germline CDR1 and CDR2: MRHNA and SNTAGT. This CDR3 contains 14 residues. This CDR3 reads CASSDRVGGNIQYF. The DNA of the CDR3 is TGTGCCAGCAGTGACAGGGTGGGGGGAAACATTCAGTACTTC.

V and J are TRBV7-2 and TRBJ2-3; 8 positions match TRBD1. Germline CDR1 reads SGHTA; CDR2 reads FQGNSA. Losses at the gene ends were 3 bases for V and 8 bases for J; bases not matched to a gene: 13. The CDR3 extends over 16 amino acids. The CDR3: CASSFRPGQALGTQYF. Written as DNA, the CDR3 is TGTGCCAGCAGCTTTCGACCGGGACAGGCCCTTGGTACGCAGTATTTT.